These T cell receptor beta chains were read from a single sample in a study of human T cells and chemical hapten exposure. One entry per CDR3 protein results from TCRdb running MiXCR on the RACE reads. The sample comprises 130,000 or so distinct CDR3 sequences, approximately 10% of which are singletons, and roughly 2% rests with the top ten. Sequenced input: whole blood. Every receptor here comes from a male donor in good health. Some clones in this sample may be carry-over from other donors' samples. Each CDR3 is given with its conserved first and last residue. Fields, in order: J gene, D gene, V gene, clone size, CDR3 DNA, CDR3 protein. A D gene is named only where the DNA matches it firmly. Clone size, where shown, is once, few, many, or a class for clones that have expanded.

TRBJ2-7 | TRBD1 | TRBV5-1 | few | TGCGCCAGCAGCTACACCGGGACAGACTCCTACGAGCAGTACTTC | CASSYTGTDSYEQYF
TRBJ1-5 | NA | TRBV6-1 | few | TGTGCCAGCAAGGGGGAACTCCATAGCAATCAGCCCCAGCATTTT | CASKGELHSNQPQHF
TRBJ1-5 | TRBD1 | TRBV6-1 | few | TGTGCCAGCAGTGAAAGGGGCACAGGGGCTTATCAGCCCCAGCATTTT | CASSERGTGAYQPQHF
TRBJ2-2 | NA | TRBV6-5 | NA | TGTGCCAGCAGTTATTCACAGGGTCGGGACACCGGGGAGCTGTTTTTT | CASSYSQGRDTGELFF
TRBJ2-7 | TRBD2 | TRBV6-5 | many | TGTGCCAGCAGTTACCCCGGGACTAGCGGAGCCTACGAGCAGTACTTC | CASSYPGTSGAYEQYF
TRBJ1-2 | TRBD1 | TRBV20-1 | few | TGCAGTGCTTGGGACAGCTCTAACTATGGCTACACCTTC | CSAWDSSNYGYTF
TRBJ2-5 | NA | TRBV5-1 | few | TGCGCCAGCAGCGCGGACATGATCGAGACCCAGTACTTC | CASSADMIETQYF
TRBJ2-2 | TRBD1 | TRBV12-3/TRBV12-4 | NA | TGTGCCAGCAGCCAGACAGGGGGCGAATTGCGAGGGGAGCTGTTTTTT | CASSQTGGELRGELFF
TRBJ2-5 | NA | TRBV29-1 | NA | TGCAGCGTTGACTCGGGGAAGCTGGTGGCGAGTGTGAAGGCCCAGTACTTC | CSVDSGKLVASVKAQYF
TRBJ1-3 | NA | TRBV7-9 | few | TGTGCCAGCAGCTTAGCCGCTTCTGGAAACACCATATATTTT | CASSLAASGNTIYF
TRBJ2-5 | TRBD1 | TRBV4-1 | many | TGCGCCAGCAGCCAAGAACAGGGGCAAGAGACCCAGTACTTC | CASSQEQGQETQYF
TRBJ1-1 | TRBD1 | TRBV20-1 | NA | TGCAGTGCTAGAGATTTCAGGGGGAATACTGAAGCTTTCTTT | CSARDFRGNTEAFF
TRBJ1-4 | NA | TRBV2 | NA | TGTGCCAGTCGGACTGGAACAGGATCTGTCGAAAAACTGTTTTTT | CASRTGTGSVEKLFF
TRBJ2-7 | NA | TRBV14 | NA | TGTGCCAGCAGCCCCAACAGGGTAGGCGAGCAGTACTTC | CASSPNRVGEQYF
TRBJ1-4 | NA | TRBV4-3 | few | TGCGCCAGCAGCCAAGCGTTAGGGGGATCGAATGAAAAACTGTTTTTT | CASSQALGGSNEKLFF
TRBJ2-7 | TRBD1 | TRBV28 | few | TGTGCCAGCAGTTTTTCTATGGGACAGGAGGTCCACTACGAGCAGTACTTC | CASSFSMGQEVHYEQYF
TRBJ2-1 | NA | TRBV7-9 | many | TGTGCCAGCAGCCTTACAGGGTCAAACTACAATGAGCAGTTCTTC | CASSLTGSNYNEQFF
TRBJ1-4 | NA | TRBV10-3 | many | TGTGCCATCAAGCAGGGCCTTGCAACTAATGAAAAACTGTTTTTT | CAIKQGLATNEKLFF
TRBJ2-7 | NA | TRBV6-5 | many | TGTGCCAGCAGGGACAGTAGCTCCTACGAGCAGTACTTC | CASRDSSSYEQYF
TRBJ2-7 | NA | TRBV12-3/TRBV12-4 | few | TGTGCCAGCAGTTTAGGAGTAGGAAGGTACGACTACGAGCAGTACTTC | CASSLGVGRYDYEQYF
TRBJ2-1 | TRBD1 | TRBV5-1 | many | TGCGCCAGCAGCTTGGAGGGGGCCGAGTACAATGAGCAGTTCTTC | CASSLEGAEYNEQFF
TRBJ1-5 | TRBD1 | TRBV6-5 | many | TGTGCCAGCAGGGTGGACAGGGATAGCAATCAGCCCCAGCATTTT | CASRVDRDSNQPQHF
TRBJ2-1 | NA | TRBV6-5 | NA | TGTGCCAGCAGTCACGGGGCCTCCCGGGATGAGCAGTTCTTC | CASSHGASRDEQFF